This T cell receptor beta chain emerged from a study of OX40 agonist ivuxolimab in advanced cancers. Across the whole study: Ivuxolimab was administered intravenously to patients at 0.01 to 10 mg/kg every 2 weeks. Prior checkpoint blockade (anti-PD-1, anti-PD-L1 or anti-CTLA-4) was permitted; 40% had it. Study-wide results and caveats: Some nonresponders additionally presented with little normalized T-cell clonal expansion.

Generated by immunoSEQ multiplex PCR, the TCRdb table keeps only in-frame clones and is missing some. The sample includes approximately 50,000 clones, 79% of them seen just once. Notes on this clone: Its antigen is unknown.

Trimming left V 0 bases short and J 7 bases short, with 13 bases between. CDR1 and CDR2 (germline): SGHRS, YFSETQ. The length of the CDR3 is 14 residues. Sequences were derived from CD4+ or CD8+ T cells sorted from blood, sampled in a trial of the OX40 agonist ivuxolimab. The chain is built from TRBV5-1 and TRBJ1-1; maybe TRBD1 (6 bases). The sequence derives from an adult with an advanced solid tumor such as melanoma, head and neck, liver or kidney cancer. CDR3 protein: CASSLATGIDEAFF. CDR3 nucleotide sequence: TGCGCCAGCAGCTTGGCTACAGGGATAGATGAAGCTTTCTTT.